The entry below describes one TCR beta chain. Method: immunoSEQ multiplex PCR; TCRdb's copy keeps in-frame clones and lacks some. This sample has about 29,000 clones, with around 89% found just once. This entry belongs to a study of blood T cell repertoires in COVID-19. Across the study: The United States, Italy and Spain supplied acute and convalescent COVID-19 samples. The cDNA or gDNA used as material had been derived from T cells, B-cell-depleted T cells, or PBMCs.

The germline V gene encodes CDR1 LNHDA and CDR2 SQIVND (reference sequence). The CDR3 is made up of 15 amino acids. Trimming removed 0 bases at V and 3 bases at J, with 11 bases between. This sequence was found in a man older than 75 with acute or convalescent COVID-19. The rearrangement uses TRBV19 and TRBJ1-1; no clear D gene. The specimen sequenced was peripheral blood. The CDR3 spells CASSIDIGSDTEAFF. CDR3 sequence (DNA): TGTGCCAGTAGTATAGATATCGGTTCGGACACTGAAGCTTTCTTT.